This T cell receptor beta chain came from a study of human T cells and chemical hapten exposure. Study-wide background: Diphenylcyclopropenone doses were given weekly to the scalps of patients across the approximately 24-week study. Study-wide results and caveats: Relative to controls, expanded TCRs formed significantly more large CDR3 similarity clusters.

The sample holds many counts of this clonotype. As yet, its antigen is unknown. The V gene lost 0 bases and the J gene lost 4 bases, with 9 bases spanning the gap. Germline assignment: CDR1 LGHNT and CDR2 FRNRAP. The CDR3 runs 14 residues. Time point indicated: patch test 2, 6 weeks after DPC sensitization. Treatment noted: therapeutic diphenylcyclopropenone sensitization with weekly scalp DPC. Ahead of each patch test application, blood was drawn. The library gave individual cDNA molecules unique molecular identifiers. TCRdb reprocessed the RACE reads with MiXCR, giving one entry per CDR3 protein. The table lists approximately 89,000 distinct CDR3 sequences, approximately 7% of them singletons.

The specimen comprised whole blood, sampled in connection with sensitization to the hapten diphenylcyclopropenone (DPC). This TCR derives from a woman in her twenties or thirties with alopecia areata. Some clones in this sample may be carry-over from other donors' samples. The chain combines TRBV12-5 with TRBJ1-2; no firm D call. The CDR3 spells CASGLVGRFYGYTF. CDR3 bases: TGTGCTAGTGGTTTGGTCGGTAGATTCTATGGCTACACCTTC.